These 2 T cell receptor beta chains were sequenced from one sample in a study of graft-versus-host responses after intestinal transplantation. Profiled with immunoSEQ multiplex PCR; TCRdb holds only in-frame clones, not every one. Here the sample spans roughly 46,000 clones, 85% to 95% being singletons. Source: PBMCs, taken 750 to 800 days after a first intestinal transplant, on the day of a second. The receptors come from a human patient who received an intestinal transplant, so some T cells may come from the graft donor.

The chain is built from TRBV6-6 and TRBJ2-1; unclear D gene. This CDR3 region has 13 residues. The germline CDR1 and CDR2 sequences are MNHNY and SVGAGI (reference sequence). Trimming shortened V by 5 bases and J by 7 bases, and 12 bases separated the two germline ends. The chain's CDR3 is CASSPGNINEQFF. As DNA, the CDR3 is TGTGCCAGCAGTCCCGGTAACATAAATGAGCAGTTCTTC.

The rearrangement links TRBV9 to TRBJ2-7, with D possibly matching TRBD2 (6 bases). Trimming removed 0 bases at V and 5 bases at J, with 9 bases between. The germline V gene has CDR1 SGDLS and CDR2 YYNGEE. The CDR3 consists of 13 residues. Here the CDR3 reads CASSVVASDEQYF. As DNA, the CDR3 is TGTGCCAGCAGCGTAGTGGCTAGCGACGAGCAGTACTTC.